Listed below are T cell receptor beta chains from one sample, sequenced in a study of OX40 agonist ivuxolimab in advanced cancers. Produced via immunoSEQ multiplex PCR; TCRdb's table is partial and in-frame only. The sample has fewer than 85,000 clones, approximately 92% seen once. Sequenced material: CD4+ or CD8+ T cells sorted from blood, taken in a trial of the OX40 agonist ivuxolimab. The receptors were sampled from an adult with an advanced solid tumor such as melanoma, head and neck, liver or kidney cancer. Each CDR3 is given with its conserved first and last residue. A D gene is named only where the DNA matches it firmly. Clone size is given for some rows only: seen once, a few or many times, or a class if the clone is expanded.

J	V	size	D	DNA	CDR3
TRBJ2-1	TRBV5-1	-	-	TGCGCCAGCAAAGGAGCGCGCGGAACCTACAATGAGCAGTTCTTC	CASKGARGTYNEQFF
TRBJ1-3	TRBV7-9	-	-	TGTGCCAGCACCGGACAGATCTCTGGAAACACCATATATTTT	CASTGQISGNTIYF
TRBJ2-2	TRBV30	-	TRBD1	TGTGCCTCGCGGTTAACAGGGGGAGTCCTGTTTTTT	CASRLTGGVLFF
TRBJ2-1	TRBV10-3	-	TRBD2	TGTGCCACTCGACGAGGGCGAGCGGGAGATATTGATGAGCAGTTCTTC	CATRRGRAGDIDEQFF
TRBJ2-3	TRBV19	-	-	TGTGCCAGTAGTGCCCAGGGGGGGTCAGATACGCAGTATTTT	CASSAQGGSDTQYF
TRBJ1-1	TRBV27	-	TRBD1	TGTGCCAGCGGCCGGACAGGGGGCTCTGAAGCTTTCTTT	CASGRTGGSEAFF
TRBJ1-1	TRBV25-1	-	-	TGTGCCAGCAGTGAAAGGATGGGCCGCGCAGCTGAAGCTTTCTTT	CASSERMGRAAEAFF
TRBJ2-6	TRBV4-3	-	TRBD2	TGCGCCAGCAGCCAAGATGCCCTACTAGCGGGAGTGGTAGCGGGGGCCAACGTCCTGACTTTC	CASSQDALLAGVVAGANVLTF
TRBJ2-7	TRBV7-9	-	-	TGTGCCAGCAGCATAAGCGGGCTGGGAGGCTACGAGCAGTACTTC	CASSISGLGGYEQYF
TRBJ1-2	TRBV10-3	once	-	TGTGCCATCAGTAATCTGTCAGGGCGGCCCGATGGCTACACCTTC	CAISNLSGRPDGYTF
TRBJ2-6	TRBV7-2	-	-	TGTGCCAGCAGCTTACACTGGTCTGGGGCCAACGTCCTGACTTTC	CASSLHWSGANVLTF
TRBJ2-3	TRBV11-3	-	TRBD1	TGTGCCAGCAGCTTAGCGGTGGGGGGACAGGTTCTAGGTACGCAGTATTTT	CASSLAVGGQVLGTQYF
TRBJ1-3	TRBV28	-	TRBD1	TGTGCCAGCAGTTTCGGCGGGACAGCCCACTCTGGAAACACCATATATTTT	CASSFGGTAHSGNTIYF
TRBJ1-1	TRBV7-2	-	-	TGTGCCAGCAGCTTCTCCTCGTCCCTGAACACTGAAGCTTTCTTT	CASSFSSSLNTEAFF
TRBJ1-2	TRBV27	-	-	TGTGCCAGCAGTTTTAGTCGGAACTATGGCTACACCTTC	CASSFSRNYGYTF
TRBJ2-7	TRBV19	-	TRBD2	TGTGCCAGTAGCCTTAGAGGACTAGCGGGCGGGTCCTACGAGCAGTACTTC	CASSLRGLAGGSYEQYF